The present TCR beta chain was sequenced within a study of human CD8 memory T cell subsets. The study's findings and limits: Among the subsets, Chao1 estimates suggested that stem-like memory T cells were more diverse than precursor exhausted T cells. Stem-like memory and precursor exhausted T cell repertoires barely overlapped.

The CDR3 has 15 amino acids. Per the germline V gene, CDR1 is MNHEY and CDR2 is SMNVEV (reference sequence). Sequencing libraries of TCR beta were made by UMI-labeled 5' RACE. No DNA is given; TCRdb re-called the 5' RACE reads and lists each CDR3 protein once. Found here are under 13,000 distinct CDR3 sequences; the top ten clones hold roughly 16%. The authors enriched total CD8+ T cells by negative magnetic separation. RNA was obtained from duplicate vials of roughly 150,000 sorted CD8+ T cells per subset. This clonotype is medium-sized by frequency. Its antigen is undetermined. Sequencing used CD8+ T cells from PBMCs. The source of this sequence is a human donor in good health. The rearrangement links TRBV27 to TRBJ2-7; lacking DNA, the TRBD2 call made by TCRdb goes unchecked. CDR3 residues: CASSLSGLAGHEQYF.